Below are 9 T cell receptor beta chains sequenced from a single sample in a study of circulating tumor DNA in untreated peripheral T-cell lymphoma. Repertoires were generated with immunoSEQ multiplex PCR, while TCRdb's copy carries only in-frame clones and drops some. There are over 2,000 clones in the sample; 65% to 75% occur only once, and roughly half lies in the top ten. Sequenced: tumor tissue. The source of these receptors is a human donor with peripheral T-cell lymphoma.

V gene TRBV23-1 combines with J gene TRBJ2-1; 15 bases line up with TRBD2. TRBV23-1 has ORF status, its function being uncertain. The CDR3 spans 20 residues. The V and J ends lost 6 bases and 0 bases, in that order; junction bases with no gene match: 12. CDR3 in amino acids: CASSQVTGLAGGHSYNEQFF. CDR3 nucleotides: TGCGCCAGCAGCCAAGTTACGGGACTAGCGGGAGGTCACTCCTACAATGAGCAGTTCTTC.

This clone occurred a few times. The genes are TRBV6-8 and TRBJ2-7, with D maybe TRBD1 (5 bases). This CDR3 comprises 12 residues. Germline V gene sequence: CDR1 MNHGY, CDR2 SAAAGT. V lost 6 bases and J lost 0, with 6 bases in between. CDR3 nucleotides: TGTGCCAGCAGGGACATCTCCTACGAGCAGTACTTC. Its protein product is CASRDISYEQYF.

This chain connects TRBV5-1 to TRBJ2-3; the D gene is possibly TRBD1 (5 bases). The germline V and J ends were trimmed by 0 bases and 4 bases, with 9 bases remaining between them. The germline V gene encodes CDR1 SGHRS and CDR2 YFSETQ. The CDR3 runs 14 residues. This CDR3 reads CASSLEQVADTQYF. For the CDR3, the DNA is TGCGCCAGCAGCTTGGAACAGGTGGCAGATACGCAGTATTTT.

The chain couples TRBV19 to TRBJ2-6, with D perhaps TRBD1 (6 bases). Germline loops: CDR1 LNHDA, CDR2 SQIVND (reference sequence). V lost 6 bases and J 4 bases, leaving 13 bases between the germline ends. The CDR3 covers 15 residues. Written as DNA, the CDR3 is TGTGCCAGTAGCCTGGGGGCTCTGGGGGCCAACGTCCTGACTTTC. This sequence encodes CASSLGALGANVLTF.

The V gene is TRBV11-3, the J gene TRBJ2-3, with TRBD1 identical over 7 bases. Germline CDR1 is SGHNT and CDR2 is YENEEA. Trimming removed 5 bases from V and 6 bases from J; junction bases left unmatched: 11. This CDR3 comprises 15 residues. CDR3 amino acids: CASSPGDSYRDTQYF. Written as DNA, the CDR3 is TGTGCCAGCAGCCCAGGGGACAGCTACAGGGATACGCAGTATTTT.

CDR3 protein: CASSISKATNEKLFF. CDR3 sequence (DNA): TGTGCCAGTAGTATTTCAAAGGCAACTAATGAAAAACTGTTTTTT. This chain uses TRBV19 with TRBJ1-4; D call uncertain. Germline CDR1 reads LNHDA; CDR2 reads SQIVND (reference sequence). The length of the CDR3 is 15 residues. Trimming took off 3 bases at V and 0 bases at J, with 8 bases between the two ends. Complete variable domain (other parts from reference TRBV19 and TRBJ1-4): DGGITQSPKYLFRKEGQNVTLSCEQNLNHDAMYWYRQDPGQGLRLIYYSQIVNDFQKGDIAEGYSVSREKKESFPLTVTSAQKNPTAFYLCASSISKATNEKLFFGSGTQLSVL.

Relative to its sample, this clone is medium-sized. The J gene is TRBJ2-1, the V gene TRBV1; the table assigns TRBD1, which was not confirmed against the DNA. TRBV1 is a known pseudogene. The CDR3 is 15 amino acids. For the CDR3, the DNA is TGCGCCAGCAGCCAAGATATGGCAGGGAACAATGAGCAGTTCTTC. Its translation is CASSQDMAGNNEQFF.

J is TRBJ2-3 and V is TRBV11-3; D might be TRBD2 (6 bases). CDR1 SGHNT and CDR2 YENEEA come from the germline V gene. The CDR3 length is 14 residues. V dropped 3 bases and J dropped 1 base, with 8 bases sitting between them. In DNA, the CDR3 is TGTGCCAGCAGCTTCGGCGGGGGCACAGATACGCAGTATTTT. As protein: CASSFGGGTDTQYF.

The rearrangement links TRBV18 to TRBJ2-5, with D possibly being TRBD1 or TRBD2 (5 bases each). The V and J ends lost 0 bases and 5 bases respectively, with 10 bases between them. Per the germline V gene, CDR1 is KGHSH and CDR2 is LQKENI. The CDR3 sequence is 14 residues long. This chain's CDR3 is CASSPPGRRETQYF. CDR3 nucleotide sequence: TGTGCCAGCTCACCACCGGGACGTCGCGAGACCCAGTACTTC.